This T cell receptor beta chain was sequenced during a study of blood T cell repertoires in COVID-19 (dated by TCRdb to the early 2020s). Regarding the complete study: Collaborator samples came from the United States, Italy and Spain and covered acute and convalescent phases of COVID-19. The material from the prospective study consisted of cDNA or gDNA derived from T cells, B-cell-depleted T cells, or PBMCs. The dataset comprised deeply sampled blood TCRbeta repertoires from subjects exposed to, actively infected with, or recovered from COVID-19. A freely available public database, intended as a resource for researchers studying the immune response to SARS-CoV-2, is where the repertoires were released. Samples were obtained from the ongoing ImmuneRACE study (first 160 participants) and from roughly 1,300 subjects provided by 6 global collaborators. A de-identified subject ID, COVID-19 status, age in years and sex were almost always included in the sample metadata. Where HLA class I and class II types were available, the types were taken from metadata supplied by the sample provider, not from assay-based typing. The full study reports these points: The quantity of clinical and demographic metadata differed by source and by participant and was supplied without curation.

At the junction V is shortened by 6 bases and J by 0 bases, with 20 bases in between. Including cysteine and phenylalanine, the CDR3 has 17 amino acids. The read is trimmed to its CDR3 DNA, 51 bases read in frame from base 1. CDR1 and CDR2 (MDHEN, SYDVKM) derive from the germline V gene. Participants in the prospective study were aged roughly 18 to 100 years, lived in 24 United States geographic areas, and enrolled through a virtual design. In the prospective study, cohorts were assigned on the basis of participant-reported clinical history obtained from a screening survey and a study questionnaire. Recovered participants in ImmuneRACE Cohort 3 were defined by two consecutive negative NP/OP PCR tests, clearance by a healthcare professional, or resolution of symptoms. In the prospective study, mobile phlebotomists collected whole blood, serum and a nasopharyngeal or oropharyngeal swab from each participant. Prospective study participants could optionally give additional blood draws and questionnaires over a 2-month period. Blood samples from the prospective study were shipped frozen or at room temperature prior to DNA extraction.

TCRbeta CDR3 regions were amplified from genomic DNA using the immunoSEQ Assay, a bias-controlled multiplex PCR. As for the authors' bioinformatics: Nucleated cell counts per sample were estimated from amplification of reference gene primers within the assay. To quantify the absolute abundance of each unique TCRbeta CDR3 rearrangement, sequence reads were collapsed and filtered. For each sample, productive Simpson clonality was calculated as the square root of Simpson's diversity index over productive rearrangements. The source is immuneACCESS, and TCRdb retained only in-frame sequences with V and J called. Part of the clones is not carried over; for the studies checked, unresolved V genes explain less than half of this, and the remainder is unexplained. That table is the source of V, J and clone size, and D and trimming were worked out from the DNA. The sample table lists fewer than 400,000 clones, under 90% of them with a count of one. The top ten hold approximately 5.5% of the sample.

Details on this clone: Its antigen remains unidentified. Base qualities are not at hand, and no much larger clone is one base apart.

Recombination connected TRBV28 to TRBJ1-1; possibly the D gene is TRBD1, per 6 matching bases. This sequence was found in a man in his sixties who had recovered from COVID-19. Sequenced sample: PBMCs or T cells enriched from blood (not recorded which). The CDR3 protein sequence reads: CASRHSRDTTLNTEAFF. The base sequence is TGTGCCAGCAGGCATAGCCGGGACACTACCTTGAACACTGAAGCTTTCTTT.